Detailed here is one T cell receptor (beta chain). This record belongs to a study of a mutant IDH1 vaccine in newly diagnosed glioma. CDR1 is LNHDA and CDR2 is SQIVND in the germline V gene (reference sequence). The CDR3 has 14 amino acids. The ends lost 6 bases at V and 3 bases at J; junction bases unmatched: 8. The time point here: baseline, week 1 (first vaccination visit). Treatment indicated: pre-vaccination baseline after standard-of-care therapy. The data were produced by immunoSEQ multiplex PCR, yet TCRdb's version contains in-frame clones alone and is incomplete. Altogether roughly 86,000 clones are present, just under 80% being singletons, with the ten largest covering 6.5% to 9.5%.

Sample: PBMCs, taken from a glioma patient treated with radiotherapy, temozolomide or both. This TCR was recovered from a man aged 35 to 55 with glioma. The rearrangement uses TRBV19 and TRBJ2-7; 7 bases align to TRBD1. The CDR3: CASSNTPGGYEQYF. The CDR3 region has the DNA TGTGCCAGTAGCAACACCCCAGGGGGCTACGAGCAGTACTTC.